This TCR beta chain was identified in a study of blood T cell repertoires in COVID-19. Trimming cost V 5 bases and J 5 bases, with 21 bases left between them. This CDR3 comprises 17 residues. CDR1 SEHNR and CDR2 FQNEAQ come from the germline V gene (reference sequence). In terms of age and location, participants ranged from roughly 18 to 95 years and lived in roughly 22 US areas. Cohorts were determined from participant-reported clinical history. Cohort 3 recovery required two negative PCRs, clearance, or symptom resolution. Original handling: Amplifying reference gene primers gave estimates of nucleated cell counts. Generated by immunoSEQ multiplex PCR, the TCRdb table keeps only in-frame clones and is missing some. V and J calls and clone size are given by that table; D and trimming were obtained from the DNA. In the table there are a few hundred thousand clones, over 75% of which are singletons.

The sequence derives from a woman in her 40s who had recovered from COVID-19. V usage is TRBV7-9 and J usage is TRBJ1-4, with D perhaps matching TRBD1 (5 bases). Sequenced: PBMCs or T cells enriched from blood (not recorded which). This CDR3 reads CASSPPAASGRNEKLFF. The DNA for the CDR3 is TGTGCCAGCAGCCCCCCGGCGGCGTCAGGGCGAAATGAAAAACTGTTTTTT.